This TCR beta chain was profiled in a study of tumor and adjacent non-tumor tissue in lung cancer. The overall study: Some 4.2 million productive TCRbeta reads were obtained per sample on average. Regarding the study as a whole: Significantly higher TCR diversity was found in tumor than normal lung.

CDR3 length: 18 amino acids. Germline-derived CDR1 and CDR2 are SGHNT and YENEEA. RNA was extracted from bulk tissue without any cell sorting. A modified ARM-PCR protocol with three rounds of nested PCR amplified TCRbeta. MiXCR was run by TCRdb on the multiplex PCR reads, yielding one entry per CDR3 protein. The top ten hold more than 35% of the sample, which has about 110,000 distinct CDR3 sequences, 60% to 80% seen once. A note on this clonotype: Its antigen remains unidentified.

Sequencing was done on a sample of lung tumor tissue. The receptor was isolated from an older woman with non-small cell lung cancer. The chain employs TRBV11-3 and TRBJ1-1; weak D call: TRBD1 (5 bases). The CDR3 DNA reads TGTGTCAGTATCATAATTGGGCCGCCGGGGCGGATGAACACTGAAGCTTTCTTT. Translated, it gives CVSIIIGPPGRMNTEAFF.